This T cell receptor beta chain was captured by sequencing in a study of blood T cells in healthy people across ages. This clonotype turned up a few times. Germline lookup yields CDR1 SEHNR and CDR2 FQNEAQ (reference sequence). Trimming cost V 2 bases and J 3 bases; bases outside gene matches: 11. The CDR3 extends over 17 amino acids. With a J-beta primer mix and a sample-barcoded 5' primer, a second PCR ran 7 to 11 cycles. A single record per CDR3 protein comes from TCRdb applying MiXCR to the 5' RACE reads. The table shows about 1.6 million distinct CDR3 sequences, with approximately 32% occurring only once.

This sequence originates from a woman under 40 in good health. Sequenced sample: blood. This chain links TRBV7-9 with TRBJ2-3; 7 bases line up with TRBD1. The CDR3, as DNA: TGTGCCAGCAGCTTAAGGGGGATGGGACAGAAAACAGATACGCAGTATTTT. Protein sequence: CASSLRGMGQKTDTQYF. Full variable domain (remainder filled in from reference TRBV7-9 and TRBJ2-3): DTGVSQNPRHKITKRGQNVTFRCDPISEHNRLYWYRQTLGQGPEFLTYFQNEAQLEKSRLLSDRFSAERPKGSFSTLEIQRTEQGDSAMYLCASSLRGMGQKTDTQYFGPGTRLTVL.